The 10 T cell receptor beta chains below were found in one sample sequenced in a study of technical replicates of blood from several donors. Clones were read by immunoSEQ multiplex PCR, and TCRdb kept only the in-frame ones, dropping some. This sample yields almost 70,000 clones, of which over 75% are seen a single time; roughly 5% belongs to the top ten. Sequencing was carried out using PBMCs. The source is a human donor in good health. Some clones in this sample may be carry-over from other donors' samples.

The chain links TRBV11-2 to TRBJ2-5, with D perhaps TRBD1 (5 bases). Germline values: CDR1 SGHAT, CDR2 FQNNGV. The CDR3 contains 16 residues. The V and J ends lost 1 base and 0 bases respectively, with 12 bases between them. This CDR3 is CASSLGGRQYQETQYF. The CDR3 DNA reads as TGTGCCAGCAGCTTAGGGGGCAGGCAGTACCAAGAGACCCAGTACTTC.

This rearrangement joins TRBV4-3 to TRBJ2-7; 10 nucleotides align to TRBD2. The V gene end was trimmed by 0 bases and the J gene end by 11 bases; junction bases not matched to a gene: 10. Germline CDR1 LGHNA, CDR2 YSLEER. The CDR3 runs to 15 residues. The chain's CDR3 is CASSQDRGLAGGKYF. DNA of the CDR3: TGCGCCAGCAGCCAAGATCGGGGATTAGCGGGAGGCAAGTACTTC.

The chain recombines TRBV4-2 with TRBJ2-3; unclear D gene. The CDR3 totals 13 residues. CDR1 is LGHNA, CDR2 YNFKEQ, per germline. The germline V and J ends were trimmed by 7 bases and 4 bases, with 12 bases remaining between them. This chain's CDR3 is CASKLTLADTQYF. In DNA form, the CDR3 reads TGTGCCAGCAAGTTGACTCTGGCAGATACGCAGTATTTT.

The gene calls are TRBV11-2 and TRBJ2-5; 7 bases align to TRBD2. The V gene's germline CDR1 is SGHAT and CDR2 FQNNGV. The length of the CDR3 is 16 residues. The J segment lost 5 bases and the V segment lost 7 bases, leaving 16 bases of the junction unmatched. In nucleotides, the CDR3 is TGTGCCAGCAATGCAGGGCGGGGGTCCTCCTATGAGACCCAGTACTTC. Translation gives CASNAGRGSSYETQYF. The complete variable domain, with remaining parts taken from reference TRBV11-2 and TRBJ2-5, reads EAGVAQSPRYKIIEKRQSVAFWCNPISGHATLYWYQQILGQGPKLLIQFQNNGVVDDSQLPKDRFSAERLKGVDSTLKIQPAKLEDSAVYLCASNAGRGSSYETQYFGPGTRLLVL.

The DNA of the CDR3 is TGTGCCAGCAGTGTTACAGGGGTAGCCACTGAAGCTTTCTTT. Translation gives CASSVTGVATEAFF. The chain carries TRBV2 and TRBJ1-1; 7 bases line up with TRBD1. CDR1 is SNHLY and CDR2 is FYNNEI in the germline V gene. The trim removed 4 bases at V and 4 bases at J, leaving 6 bases unmatched. CDR3 size: 14 residues. The variable domain in full, completed from reference TRBV2 and TRBJ1-1, reads EPEVTQTPSHQVTQMGQEVILRCVPISNHLYFYWYRQILGQKVEFLVSFYNNEISEKSEIFDDQFSVERPDGSNFTLKIRSTKLEDSAMYFCASSVTGVATEAFFGQGTRLTVV.

The chain joins TRBV7-2 to TRBJ2-7, with 10 positions matching TRBD2. V lost 5 bases, J lost 3 bases, and 4 bases stayed unmatched. The CDR3 sequence is 14 residues long. The V gene's germline CDR1 is SGHTA and CDR2 FQGNSA. The DNA for the CDR3 is TGTGCCAGCAGCCTACTAGCGGGAATCTACGAGCAGTACTTC. Translating gives CASSLLAGIYEQYF.

The chain carries TRBV25-1 and TRBJ1-1; 7 bases align to TRBD1. The J segment lost 5 bases and the V segment lost 5 bases, leaving 8 bases of the junction unmatched. Germline loops: CDR1 MGHDK, CDR2 SYGVNS. This CDR3 spans 14 amino acids. The CDR3 bases are TGTGCCAGCAGTCAACAGGGGAGTGTGACTGAAGCTTTCTTT. It translates to CASSQQGSVTEAFF.

The chain is built from TRBV4-3 and TRBJ1-6; D gene uncertain. Per germline, CDR1 LGHNA and CDR2 YSLEER. The CDR3 contains 15 residues. V was clipped by 1 base and J by 9 bases, with 13 bases between them. CDR3 protein: CASSQVPGFISPLHF. CDR3 sequence (DNA): TGCGCCAGCAGCCAAGTACCGGGATTTATTTCACCCCTCCACTTT.

V and J are TRBV4-1 and TRBJ2-3; TRBD2 aligns across 10 bases. CDR1 MGHRA and CDR2 YSYEKL come from the germline V gene. CDR3 size: 16 residues. V gave up 4 bases and J gave up 3 bases; unmatched junction bases: 7. The CDR3 spells CASSLRGTSETDTQYF. DNA of the CDR3: TGCGCCAGCAGCCTAAGAGGGACTAGCGAAACAGATACGCAGTATTTT.

The rearrangement links TRBV21-1 to TRBJ1-4; the tabulated D call, TRBD1, remains unverified against the DNA. TRBV21-1 is an annotated pseudogene. The CDR3 runs 13 residues. The CDR3, as DNA: TGTGCCAGCAGCAGGGACAGTAATGAAAAACTGTTTTTT. Translating gives CASSRDSNEKLFF.